This TCR beta chain stems from a study of OX40 agonist ivuxolimab in advanced cancers. Blood got drawn at baseline, again on cycle 4 day 1, and then on cycle 7 day 1. Data came from immunoSEQ multiplex PCR; TCRdb stores just in-frame clones and leaves some out. The table shows about 20,000 clones, with 75% to 90% occurring only once. This TCR was recovered from an adult with an advanced solid tumor such as melanoma, head and neck, liver or kidney cancer. The sequenced sample was CD4+ or CD8+ T cells sorted from blood, obtained in a trial of the OX40 agonist ivuxolimab.

CDR3 amino acids: CASSLEVQGWNEQFF. CDR3 coding DNA: TGCGCCAGCAGCTTGGAAGTGCAGGGGTGGAATGAGCAGTTCTTC. The chain links TRBV5-1 to TRBJ2-1, with D possibly being TRBD1 (6 bases). CDR1 and CDR2 (germline): SGHRS, YFSETQ. Trimming took off 0 bases at V and 7 bases at J, with 14 bases between the two ends. This CDR3 has 15 residues.